This T cell receptor beta chain was identified during a study of CD8+ T cells in alopecia areata. Germline V gives CDR1 WSHSY, CDR2 SAAADI. V gave up 7 bases and J gave up 2 bases; unmatched junction bases: 7. The CDR3 covers 14 residues. Once RNA had been extracted, it was reverse transcribed into cDNA to act as the sequencing template. Using immunoSEQ multiplex PCR, the repertoire was profiled, and TCRdb retains in-frame clones only, with some absent. The sample contains some 210,000 clones, approximately 65% of which appear only once. Treatment of the sample: oral pan-JAK inhibitor, 5-10 mg twice daily. The study team obtained lesional scalp punch biopsies and peripheral blood from alopecia areata patients. A remark on this clone: Its target is unknown.

General study findings and limits: Numerous clones, expanded in lesions, remained in scalp and blood during tofacitinib. The study found TCR sharing across patients less clear than in mice, possibly for HLA reasons.

This clonotype originated in a human donor with alopecia areata. Sequenced material: CD4+ T cells sorted from blood, taken at week 44, from a patient treated with tofacitinib. The chain employs TRBV10-2 and TRBJ2-7; 8 bases agree with TRBD1. The CDR3 region is CASMRTGSTYEQYF. The DNA for the CDR3 is TGCGCCAGCATGCGGACAGGGTCAACCTACGAGCAGTACTTC.